This T cell receptor (beta chain) was captured by sequencing in a study of blood T cell repertoires in COVID-19. The CDR3 length is 13 residues. The V and J ends lost 6 bases and 4 bases respectively, with 10 bases between them. Germline CDR1 SNHLY, CDR2 FYNNEI. Clones were sequenced by immunoSEQ multiplex PCR, and TCRdb holds only the in-frame ones, with some missing. This sample has roughly 200,000 clones, with around nine tenths found just once. Specimen: peripheral blood. J is TRBJ1-5 and V is TRBV2, with D possibly being TRBD1 (6 bases). The clonotype was recovered from a man between 40 and 49 years old with active or convalescent COVID-19. The CDR3 DNA follows: TGTGCCAGCAGCACCGGGACAAATCAGCCCCAGCATTTT. This gives the protein CASSTGTNQPQHF.